This T cell receptor beta chain was identified during a study of shared clonotypes between healthy human individuals. The method was immunoSEQ multiplex PCR; TCRdb's version includes in-frame clones alone and lacks a portion of them. The sample contains 2 million to 3 million clones, under 95% of which appear only once. Each donor was a Caucasian adult residing in Nashville, Tennessee. Comment on this clone: The antigen is not known.

Overall study results and limits: Clonotype sharing among donors, it was expected, would be affected by sequencing depth. The naive CD4 repertoires of several donors were compared, and about 5% of clonotypes were shared. Only blood underwent sampling, and tissue repertoires likely differ.

Germline CDR1 reads MNHNS; CDR2 reads SASEGT. The CDR3 runs 15 residues. The V and J ends lost 2 bases and 8 bases respectively, with 16 bases between them. Sequencing input: naive CD4+ T cells from PBMCs. Subset reported: CD45RA+ positively selected. The receptor was derived from a young man in good health. Some clones in this sample may be carry-over from other donors' samples. The rearrangement joins TRBV6-1 to TRBJ2-1, with D perhaps TRBD2 (6 bases). The CDR3 spells CASSEPGRGTHEQFF. For the CDR3, the DNA is TGTGCCAGCAGTGAACCGGGGCGGGGAACCCATGAGCAGTTCTTC.